This is a list of T cell receptor beta chains from one sample in a study of blood T cell repertoires in COVID-19. Profiling relied on immunoSEQ multiplex PCR, and the TCRdb table lists in-frame clones only, not all of them. This table holds 70,000 to 75,000 clones, 65% to 85% found once. Sequencing input: peripheral blood. The receptors stem from a woman aged 60-70 years with acute or convalescent COVID-19. Both conserved end residues are part of each CDR3. The D gene is left open where the match is weak. Only some rows state a clone size, as once, few, many or a class for expanded clones.

>TRBV7-6|.|TRBJ2-5|.
CASSPPGLKETQYF
TGTGCCAGCAGCCCTCCGGGACTCAAAGAGACCCAGTACTTC
>TRBV7-9|.|TRBJ1-2|TRBD1
CASSFGTEEAYTF
TGTGCCAGCAGCTTCGGGACAGAGGAGGCCTACACCTTC
>TRBV5-1|.|TRBJ2-1|.
CASSSGERSNEQFF
TGCGCCAGCAGCAGCGGAGAGAGATCGAATGAGCAGTTCTTC
>TRBV28|.|TRBJ2-2|.
CASSSGPNRELFF
TGTGCCAGCAGTTCTGGTCCTAACCGGGAGCTGTTTTTT
>TRBV11-2|few|TRBJ2-3|TRBD2
CASSLKASGSTDTQYF
TGTGCCAGCAGCTTAAAAGCTAGCGGAAGCACAGATACGCAGTATTTT
>TRBV4-1|.|TRBJ1-1|.
CASSQSHTNTEAFF
TGCGCCAGCAGCCAATCTCACACGAACACTGAAGCTTTCTTT
>TRBV19|.|TRBJ1-2|TRBD1
CASSETGSYYGYTF
TGTGCCAGTAGTGAGACAGGGTCTTACTATGGCTACACCTTC
>TRBV28|.|TRBJ1-2|.
CASSQGGGYGYTF
TGTGCCAGCAGCCAAGGGGGGGGCTATGGCTACACCTTC
>TRBV6-5|.|TRBJ1-5|TRBD1
CASKPGQGSHQPQHF
TGTGCCAGCAAGCCGGGACAGGGCTCCCACCAGCCCCAGCATTTT
>TRBV19|.|TRBJ2-2|TRBD1
CASRGTGPGELFF
TGTGCCAGTAGGGGGACAGGCCCCGGGGAGCTGTTTTTT
>TRBV11-2|.|TRBJ1-1|TRBD1
CASSLDRRTGQAFF
TGTGCCAGCAGCTTAGATCGGCGGACAGGGCAAGCTTTCTTT
>TRBV11-3|.|TRBJ1-1|.
CASSQGTNTEAFF
TGTGCCAGCAGTCAGGGAACGAACACTGAAGCTTTCTTT
>TRBV7-2|.|TRBJ2-1|TRBD2
CASSYSGGAYNEQFF
TGTGCCAGCAGCTATAGCGGGGGGGCCTACAATGAGCAGTTCTTC
>TRBV3-1/TRBV3-2|.|TRBJ2-5|.
CASSPGRGETQYF
TGTGCCAGCAGCCCCGGTAGGGGCGAGACCCAGTACTTC
>TRBV7-7|.|TRBJ2-1|TRBD2
CASSLEGGSSYNEQFF
TGTGCCAGCAGCTTAGAGGGCGGGAGCTCCTACAATGAGCAGTTCTTC
>TRBV4-1|.|TRBJ1-4|TRBD1
CASSPSPRGETTNEKLFF
TGCGCCAGCAGCCCAAGTCCCAGGGGGGAGACTACTAATGAAAAACTGTTTTTT
>TRBV20-1|once|TRBJ2-3|.
CSASQGGQRADTQYF
TGCAGTGCTAGTCAGGGGGGCCAACGAGCAGATACGCAGTATTTT
>TRBV4-1|.|TRBJ1-2|.
CASSQSGYYGYTF
TGCGCCAGCAGCCAATCTGGCTACTATGGCTACACCTTC
>TRBV3-1/TRBV3-2|.|TRBJ1-2|.
CASSPIWRRPNFRGANYGYTF
TGTGCCAGCAGCCCTATATGGAGGCGCCCTAATTTCCGGGGGGCTAACTATGGCTACACCTTC
>TRBV6-1|.|TRBJ1-2|.
CASSESQQGSYGYTF
TGTGCCAGCAGTGAGTCCCAACAGGGTAGCTATGGCTACACCTTC
>TRBV30|.|TRBJ1-2|TRBD1
CAWDFLRTGVDNYGYTF
TGTGCCTGGGACTTTCTCCGGACAGGGGTGGATAACTATGGCTACACCTTC
>TRBV27|.|TRBJ1-2|TRBD1
CASSVPGQSYGYTF
TGTGCCAGCAGTGTCCCGGGACAGTCCTATGGCTACACCTTC
>TRBV2|.|TRBJ1-2|.
CASSAVVTGYTF
TGTGCCAGCAGTGCGGTGGTAACTGGCTACACCTTC
>TRBV11-1|.|TRBJ1-1|.
CASSSLGRYGDTEAFF
TGTGCCAGCAGCTCCTTAGGGAGATACGGGGACACTGAAGCTTTCTTT
>TRBV4-1|.|TRBJ1-1|.
CASSQGHSNTEAFF
TGCGCCAGCAGCCAGGGACACTCGAACACTGAAGCTTTCTTT
>TRBV2|.|TRBJ1-6|.
CASSESSQGNSPLHF
TGTGCCAGCAGTGAGTCTTCGCAGGGAAATTCACCCCTCCACTTT
>TRBV9|.|TRBJ2-2|TRBD2
CASSVGSGGAGELFF
TGTGCCAGCAGCGTAGGGAGCGGGGGGGCCGGGGAGCTGTTTTTT
>TRBV5-1|.|TRBJ2-4|.
CASSDAGDGTKNIQYF
TGCGCCAGCAGCGACGCAGGGGATGGGACCAAAAACATTCAGTACTTC
>TRBV6-5|.|TRBJ1-2|TRBD1
CASSNRQGSYGYTF
TGTGCCAGCAGTAACAGACAGGGTAGCTATGGCTACACCTTC
>TRBV19|.|TRBJ2-2|TRBD2
CASSILAGVANTGELFF
TGTGCCAGTAGTATCCTAGCGGGGGTCGCGAACACCGGGGAGCTGTTTTTT
>TRBV4-2|.|TRBJ2-3|.
CASSQDRGTDTQYF
TGTGCCAGCAGCCAAGATAGAGGGACAGATACGCAGTATTTT
>TRBV6-5|.|TRBJ1-1|.
CASRGGREGTEAFF
TGTGCCAGCAGGGGAGGCAGGGAAGGCACTGAAGCTTTCTTT
>TRBV4-1|.|TRBJ1-4|TRBD1
CASSQGSGGFNEKLFF
TGCGCCAGCAGCCAAGGATCAGGGGGCTTTAATGAAAAACTGTTTTTT